Presented here are 14 T cell receptor beta chains from one specimen sequenced in a study of blood T cell repertoires in COVID-19 (TCRdb year 2020). Library creation used the immunoSEQ multiplex PCR assay. Not all clones reach the TCRdb copy of this immuneACCESS table, which keeps in-frame sequences only. Checked studies attribute under half of the gap to unresolved V genes and leave the rest unexplained. A total of tens of thousands of clones appear in this sample, less than 90% of them only once. About 7.2% of the sample belongs to the ten largest clones. The specimen sequenced was peripheral blood. The source is a man in his sixties with active COVID-19.

The V gene is TRBV2, the J gene TRBJ2-1, with D tentatively TRBD1 (6 bases). The germline gives CDR1 SNHLY, CDR2 FYNNEI. Trimming shortened V by 7 bases and J by 4 bases, and 11 bases separated the two germline ends. This CDR3 comprises 13 residues. The CDR3 spells CASIRTEYNEQFF. CDR3 sequence (DNA): TGTGCCAGCATTCGGACAGAGTACAATGAGCAGTTCTTC.

This clone came up a few times. V gene TRBV27 combines with J gene TRBJ2-1, with TRBD1 matching 9 bases. CDR3 length equals 16 residues. Germline V lookup: CDR1 MNHEY, CDR2 SMNVEV (reference sequence). V was pared by 7 bases and J by 5 bases, with 12 bases of the junction left unmatched. The CDR3 loop reads CASIPSGDRANNEQFF. DNA of the CDR3: TGTGCCAGCATACCGTCGGGGGACAGGGCCAACAATGAGCAGTTCTTC.

The V call is TRBV6-5, the J call TRBJ1-6; 7 nucleotides agree with TRBD1. V lost 4 bases and J lost 7; bases outside the gene matches: 10. The CDR3 consists of 16 residues. Germline assignment: CDR1 MNHEY and CDR2 SVGAGI. The CDR3 is CASSFKPGQTNSPLHF. DNA of the CDR3: TGTGCCAGCAGTTTTAAGCCGGGACAGACGAATTCACCCCTCCACTTT.

The rearrangement links TRBV2 to TRBJ2-7; a possible D gene is TRBD1 (5 bases). The germline gives CDR1 SNHLY, CDR2 FYNNEI. The V end was cut by 2 bases, the J end by 3 bases, with 14 bases between. This CDR3 is built from 15 residues. The CDR3 loop is CASSEKGFLGYEQYF. The CDR3 DNA reads TGTGCCAGCAGTGAAAAGGGGTTCCTAGGCTACGAGCAGTACTTC.

The V gene is TRBV2, the J gene TRBJ2-1; TRBD2 agrees at 7 bases. The CDR3 totals 13 residues. Germline V lookup: CDR1 SNHLY, CDR2 FYNNEI. V shed 6 bases, J shed 5 bases, and the junction held 4 bases outside the gene matches. The CDR3 DNA follows: TGTGCCAGCAGGGGGACTACCCACAATGAGCAGTTCTTC. This sequence encodes CASRGTTHNEQFF.

This clone was seen only once. This chain connects TRBV7-9 to TRBJ2-7, with 8 bases lining up with TRBD1. The V gene end was trimmed by 3 bases and the J gene end by 6 bases; junction bases not matched to a gene: 10. The CDR3 runs to 15 residues. Germline loops: CDR1 SEHNR, CDR2 FQNEAQ (reference sequence). The CDR3 region is CASSFLSTGGSEQYF. The CDR3 bases are TGTGCCAGCAGCTTCCTTAGTACAGGGGGTTCCGAGCAGTACTTC. The entire variable domain, with the rest obtained from reference TRBV7-9 and TRBJ2-7, is as follows: DTGVSQNPRHKITKRGQNVTFRCDPISEHNRLYWYRQTLGQGPEFLTYFQNEAQLEKSRLLSDRFSAERPKGSFSTLEIQRTEQGDSAMYLCASSFLSTGGSEQYFGPGTRLTVT.

V gene TRBV27 combines with J gene TRBJ2-7; TRBD2 matches at 7 bases. After removal of 6 bases from V and 0 bases from J, the junction contained 5 bases not matched to a gene. This CDR3 comprises 14 residues. CDR1 and CDR2 from the germline V gene are MNHEY and SMNVEV (reference sequence). In DNA, the CDR3 is TGTGCCAGCAGGAGCGGGATAAGCTCCTACGAGCAGTACTTC. Its translation: CASRSGISSYEQYF.

V is TRBV20-1 and J is TRBJ2-7, with 8 bases lining up with TRBD2. Germline V gives CDR1 DFQATT, CDR2 SNEGSKA (reference sequence). This CDR3 comprises 11 residues. CDR3 protein: CRLASGFEQYF. The CDR3 DNA reads as TGCAGGCTAGCTAGCGGGTTCGAGCAGTACTTC.

The J gene is TRBJ1-1, the V gene TRBV27; a possible D gene is TRBD1 (5 bases). Trimming cost V 4 bases and J 1 base, with 13 bases left between them. Looked up from germline, CDR1 is MNHEY and CDR2 is SMNVEV (reference sequence). This CDR3 contains 15 residues. CDR3 region: CASSSLTAQNTEAFF. The CDR3 DNA follows: TGTGCCAGCAGTTCGCTGACAGCACAGAACACTGAAGCTTTCTTT.

V is TRBV5-1 and J is TRBJ2-1; 8 positions agree with TRBD2. Trimming cost V 6 bases and J 7 bases; bases outside gene matches: 9. The CDR3 loop spans 14 amino acids. Germline V gives CDR1 SGHRS, CDR2 YFSETQ. CDR3: CASNPTTGGNEQFF. The CDR3 bases are TGCGCCAGCAATCCTACCACGGGGGGGAATGAGCAGTTCTTC. The variable domain in full, with the rest retrieved from reference TRBV5-1 and TRBJ2-1, is KAGVTQTPRYLIKTRGQQVTLSCSPISGHRSVSWYQQTPGQGLQFLFEYFSETQRNKGNFPGRFSGRQFSNSRSEMNVSTLELGDSALYLCASNPTTGGNEQFFGPGTRLTVL.

This chain uses TRBV28 with TRBJ1-5; 12 bases line up with TRBD1. The CDR3 has 17 amino acids. Germline CDR1 MDHEN, CDR2 SYDVKM. The V gene end was trimmed by 6 bases and the J gene end by 6 bases; junction bases not matched to a gene: 12. CDR3 sequence reads: CASSRIGGTGGGQPQHF. CDR3 in DNA: TGTGCCAGCAGCCGAATCGGGGGGACAGGGGGCGGTCAGCCCCAGCATTTT.

The chain's CDR3 is CASSYRTGVSSGNTIYF. CDR3 DNA sequence: TGTGCCAGCAGCTACAGGACAGGGGTCAGCTCTGGAAACACCATATATTTT. The chain employs TRBV5-6 and TRBJ1-3; 9 bases align to TRBD1. The CDR3 runs 17 residues. The germline CDR1 and CDR2 sequences are SGHDT and YYEEEE. The trim removed 3 bases at V and 0 bases at J, leaving 7 bases unmatched.

The V and J genes are TRBV5-5 and TRBJ1-2; tentatively, D is TRBD1 (5 bases). Germline loops: CDR1 SGHKS, CDR2 YYEKEE (reference sequence). The CDR3 totals 13 residues. The V gene lost 2 bases and the J gene lost 4 bases, with 9 bases spanning the gap. The CDR3 nucleotides are TGTGCCAGCAGCTTACAGGATCCCTATGGCTACACCTTC. Translated: CASSLQDPYGYTF.

V is TRBV10-3 and J is TRBJ1-1, with D perhaps matching TRBD1 (6 bases). Trimming shortened V by 3 bases and J by 4 bases, and 12 bases separated the two germline ends. Germline values: CDR1 ENHRY, CDR2 SYGVKD. The CDR3 totals 14 residues. DNA for the CDR3: TGTGCCATCAGTGATAGGACAGCACTCACTGAAGCTTTCTTT. Translating gives CAISDRTALTEAFF.